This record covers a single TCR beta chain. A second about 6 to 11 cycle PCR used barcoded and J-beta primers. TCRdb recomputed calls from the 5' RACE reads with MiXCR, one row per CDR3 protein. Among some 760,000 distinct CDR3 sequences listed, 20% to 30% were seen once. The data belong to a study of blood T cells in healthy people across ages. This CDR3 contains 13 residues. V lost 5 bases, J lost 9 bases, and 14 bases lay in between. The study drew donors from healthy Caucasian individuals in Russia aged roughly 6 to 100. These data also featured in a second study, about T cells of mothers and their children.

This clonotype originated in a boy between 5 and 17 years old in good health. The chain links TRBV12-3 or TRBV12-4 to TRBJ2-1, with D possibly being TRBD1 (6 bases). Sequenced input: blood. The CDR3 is CASSLTTGREQFF. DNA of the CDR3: TGTGCCAGCAGTCTTACGACAGGCCGTGAGCAGTTCTTC.